This T cell receptor beta chain was identified in a study of early T cells in non-severe SARS-CoV-2 infection. Overall study findings and caveats: Database matching using VDJdb favored anti-spike CD8 responses, with private and CD4 specificities left missing.

TCRdb reprocessed the 5' RACE reads with MiXCR, giving one entry per CDR3 protein. The top ten clones hold about 4% of a sample with tens of thousands of distinct CDR3 sequences, 13% to 15% of them seen once. This CDR3 contains 14 residues. Of note for this clonotype: The antigen remains undetermined.

The chain combines TRBV21-1 with TRBJ1-2; the table names TRBD1, a call not compared with the DNA. TRBV21-1 is deemed a pseudogene. This sequence originates from an adult who was a healthcare worker with PCR-confirmed SARS-CoV-2 infection or an uninfected control (not recorded which). Source: whole blood, taken at baseline. The CDR3 sequence is CASSRDRGHYGYTF. DNA of the CDR3: TGTGCCAGCAGCCGGGACAGGGGTCACTATGGCTACACCTTC.